The clone carrying this TCR beta chain was seen only once. Its antigen remains unknown. TCRdb's copy holds only in-frame clones and misses some; the assay was immunoSEQ multiplex PCR. This sample has around 82,000 clones, with roughly four fifths found just once. CDR3 length equals 17 residues. V lost 1 base, J lost 2 bases, and 17 bases lay in between. CDR1 is SGHTA and CDR2 is FQGNSA in the germline V gene. The data stem from a study of a mutant IDH1 vaccine in newly diagnosed glioma. Study findings and constraints: Changes in top peripheral clonotypes did not appear linked to pseudoprogression.

Indicated time point: baseline, week 1 (first vaccination visit). Documented treatment: pre-vaccination baseline after standard-of-care therapy. Donors had new IDH1-mutant astrocytomas of WHO grade 3 or 4 (ATRX-lost). Specimen: PBMCs, collected from a glioma patient treated with radiotherapy, temozolomide or both. The source of this sequence is a man between 40 and 49 years old with glioma. Some clones in this sample may be carry-over from other donors' samples. The chain employs TRBV7-2 and TRBJ1-1, with a tentative D call TRBD1 (5 bases). CDR3 DNA: TGTGCCAGCAGCTTAGGCCCCCCGACAGCGCTAAACACTGAAGCTTTCTTT. Amino acids: CASSLGPPTALNTEAFF.